These 18 T cell receptor beta chains came from one sample sequenced in a study of T cells after yellow fever vaccination. Via MiXCR, TCRdb re-called the 5' RACE reads, giving one row per CDR3 protein. This sample yields hundreds of thousands of distinct CDR3 sequences, of which less than 15% are seen a single time; roughly an eighth belongs to the top ten. The sequenced sample was PBMCs, obtained on the day of the yellow fever booster vaccination. The receptor source for this set is a man younger than 40 who received the YFV17D yellow fever vaccine.

The chain combines TRBV19 with TRBJ2-7; the match to TRBD1 covers 8 bases. The CDR3 spans 15 residues. Germline CDR1 and CDR2: LNHDA and SQIVND (reference sequence). J was trimmed by 1 base and V by 5 bases; bases with no gene match: 7. CDR3 loop: CASSSPRDRSYEQYF. DNA of the CDR3: TGTGCCAGTAGTTCCCCTCGGGACAGGTCCTACGAGCAGTACTTC. The variable domain in full, with the rest retrieved from reference TRBV19 and TRBJ2-7, is DGGITQSPKYLFRKEGQNVTLSCEQNLNHDAMYWYRQDPGQGLRLIYYSQIVNDFQKGDIAEGYSVSREKKESFPLTVTSAQKNPTAFYLCASSSPRDRSYEQYFGPGTRLTVT.

This clonotype was seen repeatedly, ten times or more. V gene TRBV9 combines with J gene TRBJ2-5; 14 bases are a match to TRBD2. The J segment lost 5 bases and the V segment lost 4 bases, leaving 7 bases of the junction unmatched. There are 16 residues in the CDR3. Germline values: CDR1 SGDLS, CDR2 YYNGEE. Here the CDR3 DNA reads TGTGCCAGCAGCCCAGGGACTAGCGGGAGTTTGGAGACCCAGTACTTC. This gives the protein CASSPGTSGSLETQYF.

In nucleotides, the CDR3 is TGTGCCAGCAGCTACGACACGGGAGTTTCCTACGAGCAGTACTTC. This translates into CASSYDTGVSYEQYF. The chain is built from TRBV5-8 and TRBJ2-7; D may be TRBD2 (6 bases). V lost 3 bases to trimming and J lost 1 base, with 14 bases between them. CDR3 size: 15 residues. The germline V gene encodes CDR1 SGHTS and CDR2 YDEGEE.

This clonotype showed up just a few times. The chain is built from TRBV6-2 or TRBV6-3 and TRBJ1-2; D ambiguous. Trimming pared 5 bases from V and 5 bases from J, leaving 15 bases between. CDR1 is MNHEY and CDR2 is SVGEGT in the germline V gene. CDR3 length equals 14 residues. CDR3 residues: CASSHGPDSYGYTF. CDR3 coding DNA: TGTGCCAGCAGTCATGGTCCAGATTCATATGGCTACACCTTC.

In its sample, this clonotype was seen a few times. CDR3 nucleotides: TGTGCCAGCAGCTTTCAGGACAGCTCCTACAATGAGCAGTTCTTC. This translates into CASSFQDSSYNEQFF. This chain joins TRBV5-5 and TRBJ2-1; tentatively, D is TRBD1 (6 bases). Trimming cost V 2 bases and J 0 bases, with 9 bases left between them. The CDR3 has 15 residues. The germline gives CDR1 SGHKS, CDR2 YYEKEE (reference sequence).

This clonotype was detected only a few times. The chain joins TRBV5-6 to TRBJ1-5, with 8 positions matching TRBD1. Germline-derived CDR1 and CDR2 are SGHDT and YYEEEE. J gave up 1 base and V 4 bases, and 4 bases lay outside the gene matches. This CDR3 is 15 amino acids long. DNA of the CDR3: TGTGCCAGCAGCCAACGACAGGGGAGCAATCAGCCCCAGCATTTT. Protein: CASSQRQGSNQPQHF.

This clonotype was detected many times. The chain links TRBV7-2 to TRBJ2-7, with 10 bases that match TRBD2. This CDR3 region has 16 residues. Germline V gene sequence: CDR1 SGHTA, CDR2 FQGNSA. Losses at the gene ends were 5 bases for V and 6 bases for J; bases not matched to a gene: 13. CDR3 in DNA: TGTGCCAGCAGCACTACAAGCGGAGCGGGAGGGGGCGAGCAGTACTTC. As protein: CASSTTSGAGGGEQYF.

V is TRBV12-3 or TRBV12-4 and J is TRBJ1-5; a possible D gene is TRBD1 (5 bases). V lost 3 bases and J lost 6, with 15 bases in between. There are 15 residues in the CDR3. The DNA of the CDR3 is TGTGCCAGCAGTTTGGAGGCGGGGCAGACTCAGCCCCAGCATTTT. Translating gives CASSLEAGQTQPQHF.

The chain uses TRBV5-4 and TRBJ1-5; D is perhaps TRBD1 (5 bases). Germline V CDR1 and CDR2: SGHNT, YYREEE (reference sequence). This CDR3 has 15 amino acids. Trimming stripped 5 bases from V and 4 bases from J, with 16 bases between. The CDR3 region is CASSWGGSRNQPQHF. The DNA of the CDR3 is TGTGCCAGCAGTTGGGGCGGCAGCCGTAATCAGCCCCAGCATTTT.

The sample holds many counts of this clonotype. The CDR3 protein is CASSFTTQGGEQYF. CDR3 bases: TGTGCCAGCAGTTTCACTACCCAGGGCGGCGAGCAGTACTTC. This chain uses TRBV7-2 with TRBJ2-7; tentative D call: TRBD1 (5 bases). The ends were cut back, 6 bases at V and 6 bases at J, with 18 bases in the middle. From germline, CDR1 is SGHTA and CDR2 FQGNSA. The length of the CDR3 is 14 residues.

In this sample, this clonotype turned up a few times. The V call is TRBV15, the J call TRBJ2-5; perhaps TRBD2 as D (5 bases). Germline CDR1 and CDR2: LNHNV and YYDKDF (reference sequence). This CDR3 region has 15 residues. V lost 0 bases and J 0 bases, leaving 8 bases between the germline ends. The CDR3 DNA sequence: TGTGCCACCAGCAGAGATTTAGCGCACCAAGAGACCCAGTACTTC. It specifies CATSRDLAHQETQYF.

This clonotype was picked up a small number of times. This chain uses TRBV5-1 with TRBJ2-5; 9 bases are shared with TRBD1. The CDR3 totals 16 residues. V gave up 4 bases and J gave up 2 bases; unmatched junction bases: 9. CDR1 is SGHRS, CDR2 YFSETQ, per germline. The CDR3 bases are TGCGCCAGCAGCCGGGGGACAGGGAGTAGGCAAGAGACCCAGTACTTC. Encoded protein: CASSRGTGSRQETQYF.

This chain uses TRBV30 with TRBJ2-3; no clear D. Germline CDR1 is GTSNPN and CDR2 is SVGIG (reference sequence). CDR3 length: 15 amino acids. With 4 bases removed from V and 2 bases from J, the gap between germline ends came to 16 bases. The CDR3 coding sequence is TGTGCCTGGATCCCGGTCAGCCCCCACACAGATACGCAGTATTTT. The encoded protein is CAWIPVSPHTDTQYF.

This clonotype was found a few times. The V and J genes are TRBV12-5 and TRBJ1-5, with TRBD1 matching 8 bases. J gave up 1 base and V 4 bases, and 12 bases lay outside the gene matches. Germline V CDR1 and CDR2: LGHNT, FRNRAP. The CDR3 extends over 18 amino acids. The CDR3 is CASGSLGQGGVSNQPQHF. The CDR3 DNA follows: TGTGCTAGTGGTTCCCTCGGACAGGGCGGAGTGAGCAATCAGCCCCAGCATTTT. Together with reference TRBV12-5 and TRBJ1-5, the CDR3 gives the full variable domain: DARVTQTPRHKVTEMGQEVTMRCQPILGHNTVFWYRQTMMQGLELLAYFRNRAPLDDSGMPKDRFSAEMPDATLATLKIQPSEPRDSAVYFCASGSLGQGGVSNQPQHFGDGTRLSIL.

This clonotype showed up just a few times. V gene TRBV19 combines with J gene TRBJ2-1; possibly TRBD2 for D (5 bases). Germline V gene data show CDR1 as LNHDA and CDR2 as SQIVND (reference sequence). V was pared by 5 bases and J by 0 bases, with 14 bases between. The CDR3 consists of 16 residues. The CDR3 DNA is TGTGCCAGTAGTCCAACGGGATCCCCCTCCTACAATGAGCAGTTCTTC. It is translated as CASSPTGSPSYNEQFF.

V is TRBV5-1 and J is TRBJ1-1, with TRBD1 as a possible D gene (5 bases). The germline V and J ends were trimmed by 0 bases and 4 bases, with 13 bases remaining between them. CDR3 length: 15 residues. Per the germline V gene, CDR1 is SGHRS and CDR2 is YFSETQ. This chain's CDR3 is CASSLGGSRGTEAFF. In nucleotides, the CDR3 is TGCGCCAGCAGCTTGGGGGGCAGTCGAGGCACTGAAGCTTTCTTT.

The table lists this clonotype with a few counts. The genes are TRBV4-3 and TRBJ2-1, with D tentatively TRBD2 (6 bases). Per germline, CDR1 LGHNA and CDR2 YSLEER. This CDR3 spans 15 amino acids. V was pared by 0 bases and J by 4 bases, with 10 bases between. CDR3 sequence (DNA): TGCGCCAGCAGCCAAGAGGGACTTTCTTACAATGAGCAGTTCTTC. The encoded protein is CASSQEGLSYNEQFF.

In DNA form, the CDR3 reads TGTGCCAGCAGCTCCCGGGTTGGGAGGATAAGCTCCTACGAGCAGTACTTC. Translated, it gives CASSSRVGRISSYEQYF. This sequence joins TRBV6-1 and TRBJ2-7; weak D call: TRBD2 (6 bases). The CDR3 has 17 residues. Germline loops: CDR1 MNHNS, CDR2 SASEGT. The ends were cut back, 6 bases at V and 0 bases at J, with 21 bases in the middle.